What follows describes a single TCR beta chain. Its antigen is currently unknown. The record originates from a study of cytotoxic CD8 clonotypes in ibrutinib-treated CLL. Study-wide results and caveats: Researchers report that baseline clonality outpaced age-matched healthy donors and tracked circulating CD8+ T-cell counts.

V was clipped by 4 bases and J by 5 bases, with 15 bases between them. CDR3 length: 14 residues. Germline lookup yields CDR1 SGHRS and CDR2 YFSETQ. TCRdb's copy holds only in-frame clones and misses some; the assay was immunoSEQ multiplex PCR. The table records around 310,000 clones, around four fifths of them present only once. Sequencing was performed on PBMCs, taken before ibrutinib treatment. J is TRBJ1-2 and V is TRBV5-1; TRBD1 might be the D (5 bases). The sequence was collected from a human donor with chronic lymphocytic leukemia. The CDR3 DNA follows: TGCGCCAGCAGCCTCAGGGTATCCGAGTATGGCTACACCTTC. It translates to CASSLRVSEYGYTF.